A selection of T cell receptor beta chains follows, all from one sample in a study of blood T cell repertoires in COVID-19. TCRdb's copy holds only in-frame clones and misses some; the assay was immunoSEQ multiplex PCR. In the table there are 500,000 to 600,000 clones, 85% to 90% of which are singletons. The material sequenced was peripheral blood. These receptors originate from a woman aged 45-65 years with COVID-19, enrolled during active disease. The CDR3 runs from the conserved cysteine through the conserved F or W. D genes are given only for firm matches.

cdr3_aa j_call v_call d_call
CASSEALQSGYSRVAPTEAFF TRBJ1-1 TRBV2 NA
CASSFTPGGGGANVLTF TRBJ2-6 TRBV7-6 TRBD2
CASRVSGGISYEQYF TRBJ2-7 TRBV2 TRBD2
CASSLSVRDQETQYF TRBJ2-5 TRBV7-8 NA
CASSDFGTGREKLFF TRBJ1-4 TRBV25-1 TRBD1
CASSLAGPGELFF TRBJ2-2 TRBV5-1 NA
CASSQGPPQGADSGNTIYF TRBJ1-3 TRBV4-2 TRBD1
CASSQRQANTGELFF TRBJ2-2 TRBV14 NA
CASSPPGRVDHEQYF TRBJ2-7 TRBV7-7 NA
CASSQEVPQASSGNTIYF TRBJ1-3 TRBV4-1 NA
CASSFNMNTEAFF TRBJ1-1 TRBV12-3/TRBV12-4 NA
CASSPTRSPNTEAFF TRBJ1-1 TRBV3-1/TRBV3-2 NA
CAWKSPVSGYQPQHF TRBJ1-5 TRBV30 NA
CAISEGQEIPTLHF TRBJ1-6 TRBV10-3 TRBD1
CASSSGTDSGNTIYF TRBJ1-3 TRBV5-1 TRBD1
CASSWGVDNTEAFF TRBJ1-1 TRBV5-1 NA
CALGAAWNSPLHF TRBJ1-6 TRBV30 NA
CASSSPGTFGYTF TRBJ1-2 TRBV11-2 NA
CASSPQGAGNQPQHF TRBJ1-5 TRBV7-9 TRBD1
CASRAAPNTGELFF TRBJ2-2 TRBV5-1 NA
CASSLVSEEKLFF TRBJ1-4 TRBV3-1/TRBV3-2 NA
CASSLGWGLSGYGYTF TRBJ1-2 TRBV7-6 NA
CASSEGGAANTEAFF TRBJ1-1 TRBV6-1 NA
CASSYQTGQGHTDTQYF TRBJ2-3 TRBV7-9 TRBD1
CATSSTDRGDEQYF TRBJ2-7 TRBV24-1 TRBD1
CASSRGAHGYTF TRBJ1-2 TRBV12-3/TRBV12-4 NA
CASSFTGLNTEAFF TRBJ1-1 TRBV6-5 NA
CASTPTGGFGGYTF TRBJ1-2 TRBV19 NA
CASSGGTGENYGYTF TRBJ1-2 TRBV5-4 TRBD1
CASSGTGGTEAFF TRBJ1-1 TRBV14 TRBD1
CASSAGESRGEKLFF TRBJ1-4 TRBV9 NA
CASSESGQGAAGNQPQHF TRBJ1-5 TRBV25-1 TRBD1
CASTSTGTGSETQYF TRBJ2-5 TRBV19 TRBD1
CATKCPKLEQGLDTEAFF TRBJ1-1 TRBV24-1 NA
CASSKWGRGLADTSTDTQYF TRBJ2-3 TRBV21-1 NA
CASSEAGGADSPLHF TRBJ1-6 TRBV6-4 TRBD1
CASSPRDRKDTGELFF TRBJ2-2 TRBV7-2 TRBD1
CASSSKAYEQYF TRBJ2-7 TRBV4-1 NA
CAWAVSGRTFF TRBJ1-1 TRBV30 NA
CASSPPAVEDDTF TRBJ1-2 TRBV6-5 NA
CASSSRDRGETQYF TRBJ2-5 TRBV5-1 TRBD1
CASSTGKNQPQHF TRBJ1-5 TRBV10-1 NA
CATSTTRTLYNEQFF TRBJ2-1 TRBV15 NA
CASSQETASTDTQYF TRBJ2-3 TRBV14 NA
CASSLTDRVAGNEQFF TRBJ2-1 TRBV7-3 TRBD1
CASSPDRDQPQHF TRBJ1-5 TRBV19 TRBD1
CASDRQGNFEKLFF TRBJ1-4 TRBV9 TRBD1
CASSLSYEQYF TRBJ2-7 TRBV7-9 NA
CASSYSNRGARGYTF TRBJ1-2 TRBV6-5 TRBD1
CASSRGQGGYGYTF TRBJ1-2 TRBV2 TRBD1
CASSSPRAGANEQFF TRBJ2-1 TRBV28 NA
CASSMGYGSSGNQPQHF TRBJ1-5 TRBV19 NA
CATSDGEHSAFF TRBJ1-1 TRBV24-1 NA
CASSIQGAIKTYEQYF TRBJ2-7 TRBV19 TRBD1
CATSSGQGKWSEQFF TRBJ2-1 TRBV15 TRBD1